These 18 T cell receptor beta chains share one sample of origin, sequenced in a study of beta chain features in type 1 diabetes. Study observations and caveats: Among all four CD4+ subsets, Type 1 diabetes patients had TCRB CDR3s that were moderately but significantly shorter.

Expressed TCRB transcripts got sequenced, as all isolated RNA was reverse transcribed. TCRdb keeps only in-frame clones here, not all; method: immunoSEQ multiplex PCR. The table lists hundreds of thousands of clones, about an eighth of them singletons. No antigen has been identified for these receptors. Material for sequencing was naive CD4+ T cells from blood. The receptors here all came from a young man with type 1 diabetes.

J is TRBJ2-3 and V is TRBV12-5; D not certain. The CDR3 spans 11 residues. V was trimmed by 6 bases and J by 6 bases, leaving 7 bases between them. The germline V gene has CDR1 LGHNT and CDR2 FRNRAP. CDR3: CASGRSDTQYF. The CDR3 DNA reads as TGTGCTAGTGGCCGATCGGATACGCAGTATTTT.

This clone was seen a few times. The chain couples TRBV9 to TRBJ1-6; D remains unclear. The CDR3 runs to 14 residues. V shed 0 bases and J shed 1 base, with 2 bases lying between them. The V gene's germline CDR1 is SGDLS and CDR2 YYNGEE. The CDR3 DNA reads TGTGCCAGCAGCGTAGAATCCTATAATTCACCCCTCCACTTT. Translation: CASSVESYNSPLHF.

This clone was detected only a few times. The chain recombines TRBV30 with TRBJ1-5, with 10 bases aligning to TRBD1. J gave up 7 bases and V 4 bases, and 10 bases lay outside the gene matches. The germline CDR1 and CDR2 sequences are GTSNPN and SVGIG (reference sequence). The CDR3 runs 15 residues. Here the CDR3 reads CAWNTGTGVGQPQHF. In nucleotides, the CDR3 is TGTGCCTGGAACACCGGGACAGGGGTCGGACAGCCCCAGCATTTT.

This clone was seen only a few times. The chain uses TRBV6-6 and TRBJ1-1; the D gene is possibly TRBD1 (5 bases). V shed 2 bases and J shed 5 bases, with 9 bases lying between them. Germline CDR1 MNHNY, CDR2 SVGAGI (reference sequence). This CDR3 comprises 13 residues. CDR3 DNA: TGTGCCAGCAGTTACCCTCAGGGTACTGAAGCTTTCTTT. Protein: CASSYPQGTEAFF.

This clone turned up a few times. This chain uses TRBV30 with TRBJ1-2; weak D call: TRBD1 (5 bases). V lost 0 bases and J 10 bases, leaving 9 bases between the germline ends. The CDR3 runs to 11 residues. CDR1 is GTSNPN, CDR2 SVGIG, per germline (reference sequence). The chain's CDR3 is CAWSVAGPYTF. The CDR3 DNA follows: TGTGCCTGGAGTGTAGCAGGGCCCTACACCTTC.

This rearrangement joins TRBV5-4 to TRBJ2-5; 12 bases line up with TRBD2. Trimming took 6 bases from V and 6 from J; bases not matched to a gene: 12. The CDR3 runs 16 residues. Germline V lookup: CDR1 SGHNT, CDR2 YYREEE (reference sequence). The CDR3 coding sequence is TGTGCCAGCACCAAAGATGGGCTAGCGGGGGGGAAGACCCAGTACTTC. Amino acids: CASTKDGLAGGKTQYF.

This clone was detected only a few times. The genes are TRBV5-6 and TRBJ1-5, with D perhaps TRBD1 (5 bases). In germline, CDR1 is SGHDT, CDR2 YYEEEE. V shed 0 bases and J shed 5 bases, with 9 bases lying between them. This CDR3 spans 14 amino acids. This CDR3 is CASSLGRADQPQHF. The CDR3 region has the DNA TGTGCCAGCAGCTTGGGCAGGGCGGATCAGCCCCAGCATTTT.

V and J are TRBV19 and TRBJ1-5; D is unclear. CDR1 and CDR2 (germline): LNHDA, SQIVND (reference sequence). Trimming left V 1 base short and J 5 bases short, with 9 bases between. There are 14 residues in the CDR3. The CDR3 nucleotides are TGTGCCAGTAGTATAGGGGCAACCGATCAGCCCCAGCATTTT. Translated, it gives CASSIGATDQPQHF.

The chain is built from TRBV6-5 and TRBJ1-1; possible D gene TRBD1, 6 bases. Germline lookup yields CDR1 MNHEY and CDR2 SVGAGI. This CDR3 has 13 amino acids. V was clipped by 5 bases and J by 2 bases, with 9 bases between them. This chain's CDR3 is CASSRTDNTEAFF. The CDR3 coding sequence is TGTGCCAGCAGTCGGACAGACAACACTGAAGCTTTCTTT.

This clone occurred a few times. This chain links TRBV23-1 with TRBJ1-6; TRBD1 agrees at 7 bases. TRBV23-1 is classed as an ORF, of uncertain function. The CDR3 spans 18 residues. Trimming at V came to 6 bases and at J to 0 bases, leaving 11 bases not matched to a gene. CDR3 loop: CASSALGDRISYNSPLHF. CDR3 DNA sequence: TGCGCCAGCAGCGCTTTGGGGGACAGAATCTCCTATAATTCACCCCTCCACTTT.

This clone turned up a few times. The chain combines TRBV5-1 with TRBJ2-4; D possibly corresponds to TRBD1 (6 bases). CDR3 length equals 15 residues. Germline assignment: CDR1 SGHRS and CDR2 YFSETQ. The V and J ends lost 0 bases and 1 base respectively, with 8 bases between them. The chain's CDR3 is CASSLDRVAKNIQYF. The CDR3 region has the DNA TGCGCCAGCAGCTTGGACAGGGTTGCCAAAAACATTCAGTACTTC.

This clone came up a few times. The chain recombines TRBV27 with TRBJ1-2, with D perhaps TRBD1 (5 bases). The CDR3 has 15 residues. The V end was cut by 3 bases, the J end by 4 bases, with 15 bases between. Per germline, CDR1 MNHEY and CDR2 SMNVEV (reference sequence). The CDR3 loop reads CASSLGRAGRYGYTF. In nucleotides, the CDR3 is TGTGCCAGCAGTTTGGGCAGGGCAGGCCGCTATGGCTACACCTTC.

This clone was found a few times. The rearrangement joins TRBV29-1 to TRBJ2-3; 7 bases map to TRBD2. The CDR3 is made up of 14 amino acids. CDR1 is SQVTM and CDR2 is ANQGSEA in the germline V gene. With V trimmed by 7 bases and J by 3 bases, 10 bases remained unmatched. CDR3 sequence reads: CSESAGYFTDTQYF. In DNA form, the CDR3 reads TGCAGCGAGTCAGCGGGATATTTTACAGATACGCAGTATTTT.

V is TRBV2 and J is TRBJ1-6; 9 bases are a match to TRBD1. The CDR3 consists of 16 residues. Germline CDR1 reads SNHLY; CDR2 reads FYNNEI. V lost 10 bases to trimming and J lost 8 bases; unmatched junction nucleotides: 15. CDR3 DNA: TGTGCCACCATACGGGACAGGGCCGCGGAGGATTCACCCCTCCACTTT. This encodes CATIRDRAAEDSPLHF. The full variable domain, with the rest looked up from reference TRBV2 and TRBJ1-6, is EPEVTQTPSHQVTQMGQEVILRCVPISNHLYFYWYRQILGQKVEFLVSFYNNEISEKSEIFDDQFSVERPDGSNFTLKIRSTKLEDSAMYFCATIRDRAAEDSPLHFGNGTRLTVT.

There are a few counts of this clone. Different DNA sequences within this sample yield the same CDR3. J is TRBJ1-2 and V is TRBV5-1; D not certain. From germline, CDR1 is SGHRS and CDR2 YFSETQ. This CDR3 has 13 residues. V shed 0 bases and J shed 3 bases, with 6 bases lying between them. As DNA, the CDR3 is TGCGCCAGCAGCTTGGGCATGGACTATGGCTACACCTTC. Protein: CASSLGMDYGYTF.

This clone was observed a handful of times. The chain combines TRBV7-6 with TRBJ2-3; 13 bases match TRBD2. V shed 0 bases and J 6 bases; nucleotides not matched to a gene: 3. The CDR3 sequence is 16 residues long. Looked up from germline, CDR1 is SGHVS and CDR2 is FNYEAQ. The CDR3 nucleotides are TGTGCCAGCAGCTTAGCGGGACTAGCGGGGATGGATACGCAGTATTTT. Its protein product is CASSLAGLAGMDTQYF.

This clone was detected a few times. The chain couples TRBV27 to TRBJ2-2; the D gene is possibly TRBD2 (5 bases). The CDR3 has 13 amino acids. V was pared by 3 bases and J by 6 bases, with 8 bases between. Germline CDR1 and CDR2: MNHEY and SMNVEV (reference sequence). CDR3 region: CASSFMEAGELFF. CDR3 nucleotides: TGTGCCAGCAGTTTCATGGAGGCCGGGGAGCTGTTTTTT.

The chain links TRBV19 to TRBJ1-2; D is unresolved. CDR3 length equals 16 residues. Germline assignment: CDR1 LNHDA and CDR2 SQIVND (reference sequence). The germline V and J ends were trimmed by 5 bases and 4 bases, with 20 bases remaining between them. The CDR3, as DNA: TGTGCCAGTAGTGCCCAGACCGGGATCTCAGTCTATGGCTACACCTTC. It translates to CASSAQTGISVYGYTF.